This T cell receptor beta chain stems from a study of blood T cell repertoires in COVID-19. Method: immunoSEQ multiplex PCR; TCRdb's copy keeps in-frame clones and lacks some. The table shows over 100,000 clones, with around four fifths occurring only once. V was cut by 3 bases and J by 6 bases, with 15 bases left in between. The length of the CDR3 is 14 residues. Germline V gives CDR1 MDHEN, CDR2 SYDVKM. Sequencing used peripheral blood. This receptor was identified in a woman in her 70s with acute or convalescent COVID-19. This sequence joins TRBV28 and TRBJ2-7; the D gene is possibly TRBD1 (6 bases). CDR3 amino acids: CASSLGAKGVEQYF. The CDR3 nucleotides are TGTGCCAGCAGTTTGGGGGCCAAAGGGGTCGAGCAGTACTTC.